These 12 T cell receptor beta chains were sequenced from one sample in a study of OX40 agonist ivuxolimab in advanced cancers. Library generation was performed with the immunoSEQ multiplex PCR assay. Held by TCRdb, this immuneACCESS table contains in-frame sequences only and omits some clones. Under half of the omission traces to an unresolved V gene where checked; the cause of the rest is unknown. The sample records tens of thousands of clones, roughly 84% of which are singletons. Together, the top ten hold roughly 1.1% of the sample. Sequencing used CD4+ or CD8+ T cells sorted from blood, obtained in a trial of the OX40 agonist ivuxolimab. Receptors originate from an adult with an advanced solid tumor such as melanoma, head and neck, liver or kidney cancer.

This clone was recorded only once. The J gene is TRBJ2-7, the V gene TRBV15, with TRBD2 matching 9 bases. Germline loops: CDR1 LNHNV, CDR2 YYDKDF (reference sequence). V shed 0 bases and J 3 bases; nucleotides not matched to a gene: 9. The CDR3 consists of 17 residues. Written as DNA, the CDR3 is TGTGCCACCAGCAGAGATTTTGGGCTAGCGGGGAACTACGAGCAGTACTTC. This codes for CATSRDFGLAGNYEQYF.

The chain joins TRBV18 to TRBJ2-3, with TRBD2 identical over 8 bases. The CDR3 spans 16 residues. CDR1 and CDR2 (germline): KGHSH, LQKENI. V lost 1 base, J lost 6 bases, and 9 bases stayed unmatched. The chain's CDR3 is CASSPLRGAVKDTQYF. CDR3 DNA sequence: TGTGCCAGCTCACCACTGCGGGGGGCCGTTAAGGATACGCAGTATTTT.

Here the CDR3 DNA reads TGCGCCAGCACCCCCGGGGGACACTATGGCTACACCTTC. Encoded protein: CASTPGGHYGYTF. This chain connects TRBV4-1 to TRBJ1-2, with D perhaps TRBD1 (5 bases). The CDR3 is made up of 13 amino acids. Germline assignment: CDR1 MGHRA and CDR2 YSYEKL. The V end lost 7 bases, the J end lost 3 bases, and 12 bases lay between the germline ends.

The rearrangement links TRBV5-4 to TRBJ2-5; the match to TRBD2 covers 10 bases. The ends lost 5 bases at V and 2 bases at J; junction bases unmatched: 6. The length of the CDR3 is 15 residues. Germline CDR1 reads SGHNT; CDR2 reads YYREEE (reference sequence). The DNA of the CDR3 is TGTGCCAGCAGTTCTAGGACTAGCGGTCAAGAGACCCAGTACTTC. Its translation: CASSSRTSGQETQYF.

The V and J genes are TRBV6-5 and TRBJ1-1, with TRBD1 matching over 8 bases. In germline, CDR1 is MNHEY, CDR2 SVGAGI. V was clipped by 6 bases and J by 10 bases; unmatched bases: 10. CDR3 length: 13 residues. For the CDR3, the DNA is TGTGCCAGCAGATCCGGACAGGGATATGGAGCTTTCTTT. Protein: CASRSGQGYGAFF.

The chain links TRBV10-3 to TRBJ2-6; D gene unclear. Germline CDR1 is ENHRY and CDR2 is SYGVKD. The CDR3 is made up of 15 amino acids. V lost 0 bases to trimming and J lost 1 base, with 4 bases between them. The CDR3, as DNA: TGTGCCATCAGTGAGTCAAGGTCTGGGGCCAACGTCCTGACTTTC. Translated, it gives CAISESRSGANVLTF.

The chain carries TRBV2 and TRBJ2-7, with 13 bases aligning to TRBD2. Germline values: CDR1 SNHLY, CDR2 FYNNEI. V lost 6 bases, J lost 2 bases, and 1 base stayed unmatched. CDR3 length equals 14 residues. CDR3 loop: CASRGLAGTYEQYF. The CDR3 bases are TGTGCCAGCAGGGGACTAGCGGGAACCTACGAGCAGTACTTC. Full variable domain (missing parts from reference TRBV2 and TRBJ2-7): EPEVTQTPSHQVTQMGQEVILRCVPISNHLYFYWYRQILGQKVEFLVSFYNNEISEKSEIFDDQFSVERPDGSNFTLKIRSTKLEDSAMYFCASRGLAGTYEQYFGPGTRLTVT.

The chain links TRBV20-1 to TRBJ2-3; weak D call: TRBD2 (7 bases). Trimming removed 6 bases from V and 11 bases from J, with 15 bases in between. There are 11 residues in the CDR3. The V gene's germline CDR1 is DFQATT and CDR2 SNEGSKA (reference sequence). The CDR3 nucleotides are TGCAGTGCGGGGGGGGCACCTAGGCAGTATTTT. It specifies CSAGGAPRQYF.

The rearrangement uses TRBV28 and TRBJ1-1; D remains ambiguous. The germline V and J ends were trimmed by 7 bases and 10 bases, with 22 bases remaining between them. CDR1 and CDR2 (germline): MDHEN, SYDVKM. The CDR3 runs 14 residues. Here the CDR3 DNA reads TGTGCCAGCACCCCTCCAAGAGCGAGCATTGGAGCTTTCTTT. It yields the protein CASTPPRASIGAFF.

V and J are TRBV2 and TRBJ2-7; TRBD1 might be the D (5 bases). The V and J ends lost 6 bases and 2 bases respectively, with 14 bases between them. This CDR3 has 14 amino acids. Germline lookup yields CDR1 SNHLY and CDR2 FYNNEI. CDR3 in DNA: TGTGCCAGCAGGCCCACATTGGGGCCCTACGAGCAGTACTTC. It is translated as CASRPTLGPYEQYF.

The chain carries TRBV6-1 and TRBJ1-3, with a tentative D call TRBD1 (6 bases). Per germline, CDR1 MNHNS and CDR2 SASEGT. Trimming removed 4 bases from V and 1 base from J, with 20 bases in between. The CDR3 runs 18 residues. CDR3 protein: CASSVVQGGRASGNTIYF. The CDR3 bases are TGTGCCAGCAGTGTTGTACAGGGTGGCCGTGCGTCTGGAAACACCATATATTTT.

The chain couples TRBV9 to TRBJ2-6; D possibly corresponds to TRBD2 (6 bases). The CDR3 spans 16 residues. Germline V gene data show CDR1 as SGDLS and CDR2 as YYNGEE. Trimming stripped 6 bases from V and 2 bases from J, with 15 bases between. CDR3 DNA: TGTGCCAGCACTCATGGGGGGATGGCTGGGGCCAACGTCCTGACTTTC. Protein: CASTHGGMAGANVLTF.